The 30 T cell receptor beta chains below come from one sample, sequenced in a study of T cell repertoires in cytomegalovirus infection. Via MiXCR, TCRdb re-called the reads, giving one row per CDR3 protein. The data show about 920,000 distinct CDR3 sequences, 31% seen once. Their antigens remain unidentified. Specimen: cultured CD8+ T cells from PBMCs, collected from culture after CMV antigen stimulation. The receptor source for this set is a human donor in good health (CMV status not recorded). Some clones in this sample may be carry-over from other donors' samples.

This clonotype was seen ten or more times. The genes are TRBV7-2 and TRBJ2-1; 7 bases map to TRBD1. This CDR3 contains 15 residues. CDR1 and CDR2 (germline): SGHTA, FQGNSA. V was clipped by 5 bases and J by 8 bases; unmatched bases: 12. CDR3 loop: CASSIQDRVADEQFF. The CDR3 DNA is TGTGCCAGCAGCATTCAAGACAGGGTCGCGGATGAGCAGTTCTTC.

For this clonotype: A read error may account for a junction end that differs from germline. CDR3 sequence reads: CASSRYKETQYF. CDR3 bases: TGTGCTAGCAGCCGGTATAAAGAGACCCAGTACTTC. The chain couples TRBV7-6 to TRBJ2-5; no firm D call. Germline loops: CDR1 SGHVS, CDR2 FNYEAQ. This CDR3 has 12 residues.

In this sample, this clonotype turned up a few times. The gene calls are TRBV11-2 and TRBJ2-5, with D hard to call. Trimming stripped 4 bases from V and 1 base from J, with 16 bases between. There are 16 residues in the CDR3. Germline V gene data show CDR1 as SGHAT and CDR2 as FQNNGV. The CDR3 nucleotides are TGTGCCAGCAGCTCGCCGTGGGTGGTGATCCAAGAGACCCAGTACTTC. Protein product: CASSSPWVVIQETQYF. The complete variable domain, with remaining parts taken from reference TRBV11-2 and TRBJ2-5, reads EAGVAQSPRYKIIEKRQSVAFWCNPISGHATLYWYQQILGQGPKLLIQFQNNGVVDDSQLPKDRFSAERLKGVDSTLKIQPAKLEDSAVYLCASSSPWVVIQETQYFGPGTRLLVL.

The chain is built from TRBV10-3 and TRBJ1-1; no clear D. CDR3 length equals 11 residues. Per germline, CDR1 ENHRY and CDR2 SYGVKD. Trimming took 8 bases from V and 2 from J, leaving 6 bases between them. The DNA of the CDR3 is TGTGCCATCGGCAGTAACACTGAAGCTTTCTTT. This sequence encodes CAIGSNTEAFF.

This clonotype was counted only a few times. The chain links TRBV28 to TRBJ2-7, with 8 bases that match TRBD1. V was clipped by 6 bases and J by 0 bases; unmatched bases: 7. This CDR3 is built from 15 residues. CDR1 MDHEN and CDR2 SYDVKM come from the germline V gene. The DNA for the CDR3 is TGTGCCAGCAGATCCCCGGACAGGGCCTCCTACGAGCAGTACGTC. Protein product: CASRSPDRASYEQYV.

This clonotype was detected a few times. The rearrangement uses TRBV12-3 or TRBV12-4 and TRBJ2-3; no definite D call. Deletions cut 2 bases from V and 4 bases from J, with 10 bases between. CDR3 length equals 14 residues. The CDR3 loop is CASSLSPGADTQYF. For the CDR3, the DNA is TGTGCCAGCAGTTTAAGCCCTGGGGCAGATACGCAGTATTTT.

The chain carries TRBV6-5 and TRBJ1-1, with unresolved D. V was pared by 4 bases and J by 0 bases, with 12 bases between. The length of the CDR3 is 15 residues. The germline V gene has CDR1 MNHEY and CDR2 SVGAGI. CDR3 bases: TGTGCCAGCAGTTCCCCGTCCTGGATGAACACTGAAGCTTTCTTT. Its protein product is CASSSPSWMNTEAFF.

J is TRBJ2-5 and V is TRBV27; D is undetermined. This CDR3 spans 14 amino acids. Germline CDR1 reads MNHEY; CDR2 reads SMNVEV (reference sequence). Between the trimmed V and J ends, which lost 4 bases and 5 bases, there was a span of 14 bases. CDR3 nucleotides: TGTGCCAGCAGTTCCTCCCACCGTGAGGAGACCCAGTACTTC. Protein product: CASSSSHREETQYF.

This clonotype was seen only once. With a much larger clone just one base away, this may be a read error. The genes are TRBV7-2 and TRBJ1-2; D not certain. The germline gives CDR1 SGHTA, CDR2 FQGNSA. Trimming left V 10 bases short and J 6 bases short, with 12 bases between. The CDR3 consists of 11 residues. CDR3 coding DNA: TGTGCCAACAGAAGGAAGGATGGCTACACCTTC. It codes for CANRRKDGYTF.

The chain recombines TRBV5-1 with TRBJ2-7, with D possibly called TRBD1 or TRBD2 (6 bases each). V lost 4 bases to trimming and J lost 2 bases, with 22 bases between them. CDR1 SGHRS and CDR2 YFSETQ come from the germline V gene. The CDR3 loop spans 17 amino acids. In nucleotides, the CDR3 is TGCGCCAGCAGCCGGACAGATCGCGCGGGGAGCCCCTACGAGCAGTACTTC. Amino acid sequence: CASSRTDRAGSPYEQYF.

This chain uses TRBV12-5 with TRBJ1-4, with D possibly being TRBD1 (6 bases). The germline V gene encodes CDR1 LGHNT and CDR2 FRNRAP. The CDR3 contains 15 residues. Trimming shortened V by 7 bases and J by 4 bases, and 16 bases separated the two germline ends. The CDR3 DNA sequence: TGTGCTAGTGCCTTAAACAGGGCTTTTAATGAAAAACTGTTTTTT. Encoded protein: CASALNRAFNEKLFF. The whole variable domain, filled in from reference TRBV12-5 and TRBJ1-4, reads DARVTQTPRHKVTEMGQEVTMRCQPILGHNTVFWYRQTMMQGLELLAYFRNRAPLDDSGMPKDRFSAEMPDATLATLKIQPSEPRDSAVYFCASALNRAFNEKLFFGSGTQLSVL.

This chain joins TRBV12-3 or TRBV12-4 and TRBJ2-5; D may correspond to TRBD1 or TRBD2 (5 bases each). Trimming shortened V by 6 bases and J by 3 bases, and 17 bases separated the two germline ends. The CDR3 covers 15 residues. CDR3: CASRVLLGTEETQYF. The CDR3 region has the DNA TGTGCCAGCAGGGTCCTTCTCGGGACGGAAGAGACCCAGTACTTC.

This clonotype has a count of ten or more. The V gene is TRBV7-9, the J gene TRBJ2-1; D not certain. The V and J ends lost 4 bases and 4 bases respectively, with 8 bases between them. This CDR3 is built from 13 residues. CDR1 is SEHNR and CDR2 is FQNEAQ in the germline V gene (reference sequence). CDR3 protein: CASSSPGYNEQFF. CDR3 in DNA: TGTGCCAGCAGCTCCCCCGGGTACAATGAGCAGTTCTTC.

The chain has TRBV20-1 and TRBJ1-2; the D gene is possibly TRBD1 (5 bases). Germline loops: CDR1 DFQATT, CDR2 SNEGSKA (reference sequence). Trimming shortened V by 0 bases and J by 8 bases, and 16 bases separated the two germline ends. This CDR3 is 14 amino acids long. The CDR3 sequence is CSARDRDPRKGYTF. The CDR3 DNA sequence: TGCAGTGCTAGAGACCGGGACCCCCGAAAAGGCTACACCTTC.

The sample holds many counts of this clonotype. The chain couples TRBV7-8 to TRBJ2-7; D possibly matches TRBD1 or TRBD2 (6 bases each). This CDR3 spans 13 amino acids. Trimming took 2 bases from V and 5 from J, leaving 10 bases between them. Germline-derived CDR1 and CDR2 are SGHVS and FQNEAQ. In DNA form, the CDR3 reads TGTGCCAGCAGCTTACGGGGGCGGAACGAGCAGTACGTC. It translates to CASSLRGRNEQYV.

The chain joins TRBV10-3 to TRBJ1-6, with no clear D. The CDR3 extends over 18 amino acids. Germline V CDR1 and CDR2: ENHRY, SYGVKD. Trimming left V 4 bases short and J 0 bases short, with 16 bases between. This CDR3 is CAISAYLMGSSYNSPLHF. The CDR3 DNA follows: TGTGCCATCAGTGCTTACTTGATGGGGAGCTCCTATAATTCACCCCTCCACTTT.

The chain links TRBV4-1 to TRBJ2-7, with TRBD1 as a possible D gene (5 bases). The length of the CDR3 is 15 residues. Germline assignment: CDR1 MGHRA and CDR2 YSYEKL. The V and J ends lost 1 base and 4 bases respectively, with 14 bases between them. The CDR3 loop reads CASSQVMTVYYEQYF. Here the CDR3 DNA reads TGCGCCAGCAGCCAAGTTATGACAGTTTATTACGAGCAGTACTTC.

In its sample, this clonotype was seen once. The chain uses TRBV27 and TRBJ1-5; unclear D gene. Germline values: CDR1 MNHEY, CDR2 SMNVEV (reference sequence). V lost 2 bases and J 7 bases, leaving 9 bases between the germline ends. The CDR3 has 13 residues. The CDR3 is CASSLAAYQPQHF. CDR3 nucleotide sequence: TGTGCCAGCAGTTTAGCGGCCTACCAGCCCCAGCATTTT.

The rearrangement links TRBV24-1 to TRBJ1-1, with D hard to call. V was pared by 0 bases and J by 0 bases, with 13 bases between. Germline V gene sequence: CDR1 KGHDR, CDR2 SFDVKD. This CDR3 contains 17 residues. CDR3 DNA: TGTGCCACCAGTGATTTGTTCGGCCGAGTCATGAACACTGAAGCTTTCTTT. This codes for CATSDLFGRVMNTEAFF.

There are a few counts of this clonotype. V is TRBV6-2 or TRBV6-3 and J is TRBJ2-1; a weak D match, TRBD2 (7 bases). The CDR3 runs 17 residues. Germline assignment: CDR1 MNHEY and CDR2 SVGEGT. V shed 2 bases and J shed 4 bases, with 18 bases lying between them. In nucleotides, the CDR3 is TGTGCCAGCAGTTACCGATTCGACAAGGGGGGGTACAATGAGCAGTTCTTC. This translates into CASSYRFDKGGYNEQFF.

This clonotype appeared a few times. The V and J genes are TRBV7-8 and TRBJ2-5, with 13 bases fitting TRBD2. The V gene end was trimmed by 4 bases and the J gene end by 0 bases; junction bases not matched to a gene: 11. The germline gives CDR1 SGHVS, CDR2 FQNEAQ. The CDR3 sequence is 19 residues long. Here the CDR3 DNA reads TGTGCCAGCAGCTCACCCCTCGGGACTAGCGGGGAGTACCAAGAGACCCAGTACTTC. It is translated as CASSSPLGTSGEYQETQYF. Complete variable domain (other parts from reference TRBV7-8 and TRBJ2-5): GAGVSQSPRYKVAKRGQDVALRCDPISGHVSLFWYQQALGQGPEFLTYFQNEAQLDKSGLPSDRFFAERPEGSVSTLKIQRTQQEDSAVYLCASSSPLGTSGEYQETQYFGPGTRLLVL.

The chain is built from TRBV7-9 and TRBJ2-1, with 8 bases fitting TRBD2. The junction had 11 bases not matched to a gene; V was cut back by 5 bases and J by 8 bases. The CDR3 is 15 residues long. Germline V lookup: CDR1 SEHNR, CDR2 FQNEAQ (reference sequence). The CDR3 is CASSPLRGGGDEQFF. Written as DNA, the CDR3 is TGTGCCAGCAGCCCTCTTCGGGGGGGCGGCGATGAGCAGTTCTTC.

This clonotype was seen at least ten times. V usage is TRBV7-2 and J usage is TRBJ2-1; possible D gene TRBD1, 5 bases. CDR1 is SGHTA and CDR2 is FQGNSA in the germline V gene. CDR3 length: 14 residues. The V end was cut by 3 bases, the J end by 2 bases, with 8 bases between. CDR3 nucleotide sequence: TGTGCCAGCAGCTTTGGGGCGCCCTACAATGAGCAGTTCTTC. This translates into CASSFGAPYNEQFF.

This clonotype was seen only a few times. The chain combines TRBV20-1 with TRBJ2-6, with 7 positions matching TRBD1. V shed 2 bases and J 4 bases; nucleotides not matched to a gene: 17. The CDR3 is 19 amino acids. The germline CDR1 and CDR2 sequences are DFQATT and SNEGSKA (reference sequence). The CDR3 DNA is TGCAGTGCTAGACCCCCGGTAGGGCCAGGGGGTTTCGGGGCCAACGTCCTGACTTTC. It translates to CSARPPVGPGGFGANVLTF.

The rearrangement uses TRBV7-8 and TRBJ1-1; tentatively, D is TRBD1 (6 bases). CDR3 size: 15 residues. The V end was cut by 4 bases, the J end by 4 bases, with 16 bases between. In germline, CDR1 is SGHVS, CDR2 FQNEAQ. In DNA, the CDR3 is TGTGCCAGCAGCTCCGGGGGACACCCGGGCACTGAAGCTTTCTTT. Translation gives CASSSGGHPGTEAFF.

The chain carries TRBV14 and TRBJ2-1, with unresolved D. Trimming took 3 bases from V and 4 from J, leaving 7 bases between them. Germline V gene lookup returns CDR1 SGHDN and CDR2 FVKESK. The CDR3 has 13 residues. CDR3 sequence: CASSHDFYNEQFF. As DNA, the CDR3 is TGTGCCAGCAGCCATGACTTTTACAATGAGCAGTTCTTC.

This clonotype occurred once. The V and J genes are TRBV20-1 and TRBJ1-4; D gene unclear. V shed 0 bases and J shed 0 bases, with 14 bases lying between them. This CDR3 is 17 amino acids long. The germline gives CDR1 DFQATT, CDR2 SNEGSKA (reference sequence). In DNA, the CDR3 is TGCAGTGCTAGAGATATAACAGCTATTCCAACTAATGAAAAACTGTTTTTT. It encodes CSARDITAIPTNEKLFF.

This rearrangement joins TRBV7-9 to TRBJ2-2, with TRBD1 identical over 7 bases. Germline CDR1 is SEHNR and CDR2 is FQNEAQ (reference sequence). V lost 1 base to trimming and J lost 5 bases; unmatched junction nucleotides: 7. The CDR3 length is 16 residues. CDR3 loop: CASSLELYRGTGELFF. For the CDR3, the DNA is TGTGCCAGCAGCTTAGAGCTTTACAGGGGAACCGGGGAGCTGTTTTTT. Looking up the rest from reference TRBV7-9 and TRBJ2-2 gives the full variable domain: DTGVSQNPRHKITKRGQNVTFRCDPISEHNRLYWYRQTLGQGPEFLTYFQNEAQLEKSRLLSDRFSAERPKGSFSTLEIQRTEQGDSAMYLCASSLELYRGTGELFFGEGSRLTVL.

The table lists this clonotype with many counts. The rearrangement links TRBV7-9 to TRBJ2-5; 7 positions match TRBD2. This CDR3 contains 16 residues. J gave up 1 base and V 3 bases, and 8 bases lay outside the gene matches. From germline, CDR1 is SEHNR and CDR2 FQNEAQ (reference sequence). CDR3 DNA: TGTGCCAGCAGCTTTACGACGACGGGAGGCCAAGAGACCCAGTACTTC. Residues: CASSFTTTGGQETQYF. Drawing the rest from reference TRBV7-9 and TRBJ2-5, the complete variable domain is DTGVSQNPRHKITKRGQNVTFRCDPISEHNRLYWYRQTLGQGPEFLTYFQNEAQLEKSRLLSDRFSAERPKGSFSTLEIQRTEQGDSAMYLCASSFTTTGGQETQYFGPGTRLLVL.

The table lists this clonotype with a few counts. The V call is TRBV6-1, the J call TRBJ2-2, with 8 bases aligning to TRBD2. The CDR3 covers 16 residues. CDR1 is MNHNS, CDR2 SASEGT, per germline. After removal of 8 bases from V and 5 bases from J, the junction contained 13 bases not matched to a gene. The CDR3 nucleotides are TGTGCCAGCTACGACTTTTTCGGGGGGGTGACCGGGGAGCTGTTTTTT. Translation: CASYDFFGGVTGELFF.